This entry concerns a single TCR beta chain. Antigen specificity is unknown. Genomic DNA served as template for TCR beta VDJ and CDR3 profiling. A single record per CDR3 protein comes from TCRdb applying MiXCR to the reads. The data hold about 160,000 distinct CDR3 sequences, with around 40% observed a single time. The CDR3 is 15 amino acids. The V gene lost 2 bases and the J gene lost 10 bases, with 15 bases spanning the gap. Germline CDR1 is SNHLY and CDR2 is FYNNEI. The data are from a study of CD8+CD57+ T cells in acquired aplastic anemia. Overall study: Quantities of DNA derived from sorted CD4+ and CD8+ cells averaged around 3 ug.

Findings and caveats of the study: Patients and controls shared approximately 28 CD8+ CDR3 sequences.

The sample taken for sequencing was sorted CD4+, CD8+, or CD8+CD57+ T cells (not recorded which) from PBMCs. The receptor comes from a human donor in good health. The chain joins TRBV2 to TRBJ1-6; no reliable D call. The DNA for the CDR3 is TGTGCCAGCAGTGAATGGCCAGACGCTAGCTCACCCCTCCACTTT. It specifies CASSEWPDASSPLHF.